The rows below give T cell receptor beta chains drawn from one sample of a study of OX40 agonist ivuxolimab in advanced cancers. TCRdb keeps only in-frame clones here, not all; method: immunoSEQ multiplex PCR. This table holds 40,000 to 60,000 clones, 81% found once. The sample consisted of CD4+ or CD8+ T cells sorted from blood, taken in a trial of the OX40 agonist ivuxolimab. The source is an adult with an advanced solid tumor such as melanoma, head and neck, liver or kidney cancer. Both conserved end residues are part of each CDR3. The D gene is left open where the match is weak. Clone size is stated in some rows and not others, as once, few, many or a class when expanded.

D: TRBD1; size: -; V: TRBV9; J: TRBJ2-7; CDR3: CASSVGATGGFEQYF; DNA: TGTGCCAGCAGCGTAGGAGCGACAGGGGGCTTCGAGCAGTACTTC
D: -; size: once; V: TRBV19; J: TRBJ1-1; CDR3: CASSIVENTEAFF; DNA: TGTGCCAGTAGTATAGTAGAGAACACTGAAGCTTTCTTT
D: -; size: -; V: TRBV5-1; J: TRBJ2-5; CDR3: CASSSFRGETQYF; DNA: TGCGCCAGCAGTTCCTTCAGGGGAGAGACCCAGTACTTC
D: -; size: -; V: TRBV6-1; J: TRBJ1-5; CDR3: CASRSVGENQPQHF; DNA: TGTGCCAGCAGGTCAGTGGGAGAGAATCAGCCCCAGCATTTT
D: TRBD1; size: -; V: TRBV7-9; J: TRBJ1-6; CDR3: CASSPRTGALNSPLHF; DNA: TGTGCCAGCAGCCCCCGGACAGGGGCCCTTAATTCACCCCTCCACTTT
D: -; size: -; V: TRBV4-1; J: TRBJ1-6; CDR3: CASSQVDTSGSPLHF; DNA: TGCGCCAGCAGCCAAGTGGATACAAGCGGGTCACCCCTCCACTTT
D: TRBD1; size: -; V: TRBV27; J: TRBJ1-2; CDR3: CASSPAGQVYGYTF; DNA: TGTGCCAGCAGTCCGGCGGGACAGGTCTATGGCTACACCTTC
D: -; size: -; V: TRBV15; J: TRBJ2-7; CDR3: CATSKIGGGYEQYF; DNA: TGTGCCACCAGCAAGATCGGAGGGGGGTACGAGCAGTACTTC
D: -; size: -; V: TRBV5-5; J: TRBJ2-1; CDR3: CASSLQEINEQFF; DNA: TGTGCCAGCAGCCTACAGGAGATCAATGAGCAGTTCTTC
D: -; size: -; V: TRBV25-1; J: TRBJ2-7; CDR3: CASSESGTGFYEQYF; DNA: TGTGCCAGCAGTGAATCCGGGACGGGATTCTACGAGCAGTACTTC
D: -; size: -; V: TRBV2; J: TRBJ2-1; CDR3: CASSEGFGGALNEQFF; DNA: TGTGCCAGCAGTGAAGGCTTTGGGGGGGCACTCAATGAGCAGTTCTTC
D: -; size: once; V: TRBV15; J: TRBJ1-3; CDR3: CATSLWGFSGNTIYF; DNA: TGTGCCACCAGCCTCTGGGGATTTTCGGGAAACACCATATATTTT
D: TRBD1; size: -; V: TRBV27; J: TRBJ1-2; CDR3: CASSLRTGQNNYGYTF; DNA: TGTGCCAGCAGTCTCCGGACAGGGCAAAATAACTATGGCTACACCTTC
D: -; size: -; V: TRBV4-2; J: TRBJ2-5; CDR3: CASSQERGFLETQYF; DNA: TGTGCCAGCAGCCAAGAACGAGGTTTCTTAGAGACCCAGTACTTC
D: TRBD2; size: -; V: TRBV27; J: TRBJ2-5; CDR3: CASSLLGSGGPRETQYF; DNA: TGTGCCAGCAGTTTATTAGGTAGCGGGGGGCCCCGGGAGACCCAGTACTTC
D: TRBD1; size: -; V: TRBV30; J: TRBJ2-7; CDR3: CAWTGQGSAYEQYF; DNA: TGTGCCTGGACCGGACAGGGGTCCGCCTACGAGCAGTACTTC
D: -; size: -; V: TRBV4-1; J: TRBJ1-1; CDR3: CASSQVYAREVNTEAFF; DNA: TGCGCCAGCAGCCAAGTGTATGCGAGAGAGGTGAACACTGAAGCTTTCTTT
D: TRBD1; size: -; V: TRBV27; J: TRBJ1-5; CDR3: CASSPRTGLISVQPQHF; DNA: TGTGCCAGCAGTCCTCGGACAGGGCTTATTAGTGTTCAGCCCCAGCATTTT
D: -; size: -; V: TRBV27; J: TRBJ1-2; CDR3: CASSLARGPGYGYTF; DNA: TGTGCCAGCAGTTTAGCCCGGGGGCCGGGCTATGGCTACACCTTC
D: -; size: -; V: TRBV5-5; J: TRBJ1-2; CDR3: CASSLRDLLESNYGYTF; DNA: TGTGCCAGCAGCCTCCGGGACCTCCTTGAATCGAACTATGGCTACACCTTC
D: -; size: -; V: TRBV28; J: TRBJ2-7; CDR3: CASRYRASSYEQYF; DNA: TGTGCCAGCAGATACAGGGCGAGCTCCTACGAGCAGTACTTC
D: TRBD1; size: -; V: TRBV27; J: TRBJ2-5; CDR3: CASSPTGAQETQYF; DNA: TGTGCCAGCAGTCCGACAGGGGCCCAAGAGACCCAGTACTTC
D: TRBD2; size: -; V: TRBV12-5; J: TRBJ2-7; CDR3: CASGVGTSGIYEQYF; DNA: TGTGCTAGTGGAGTCGGGACTAGCGGGATCTACGAGCAGTACTTC
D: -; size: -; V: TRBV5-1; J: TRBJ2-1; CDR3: CASSIGHEQFF; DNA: TGCGCCAGCAGCATAGGTCATGAGCAGTTCTTC
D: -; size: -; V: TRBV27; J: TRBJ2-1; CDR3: CASSPRQVGNEQFF; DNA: TGTGCCAGCAGTCCCCGACAGGTTGGGAATGAGCAGTTCTTC
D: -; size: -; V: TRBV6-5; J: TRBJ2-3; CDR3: CASSYSSVPDTQYF; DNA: TGTGCCAGCAGTTACTCGTCGGTTCCAGATACGCAGTATTTT
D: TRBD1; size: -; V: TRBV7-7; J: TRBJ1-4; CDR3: CASSLAPRGAGGNEKLFF; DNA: TGTGCCAGCAGCTTAGCCCCCCGAGGGGCAGGGGGAAATGAAAAACTGTTTTTT
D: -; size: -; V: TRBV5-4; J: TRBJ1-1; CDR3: CASSLLHYTEAFF; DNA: TGTGCCAGCAGCTTGCTGCACTACACTGAAGCTTTCTTT
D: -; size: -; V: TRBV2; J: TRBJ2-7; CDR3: CASSVVGGEYYEQYF; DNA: TGTGCCAGCAGTGTGGTTGGCGGAGAATACTACGAGCAGTACTTC
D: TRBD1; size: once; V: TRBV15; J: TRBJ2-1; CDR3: CATSRGFGTGGYNEQFF; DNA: TGTGCCACCAGCAGAGGTTTCGGGACAGGGGGCTACAATGAGCAGTTCTTC
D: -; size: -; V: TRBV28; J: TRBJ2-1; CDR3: CASSGFSYNEQFF; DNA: TGTGCCAGCAGTGGCTTCTCCTACAATGAGCAGTTCTTC
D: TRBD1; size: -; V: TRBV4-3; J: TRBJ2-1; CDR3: CASSPGGSEQFF; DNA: TGCGCCAGCAGCCCAGGGGGTAGTGAGCAGTTCTTC
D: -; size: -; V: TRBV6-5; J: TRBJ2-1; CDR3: CASSSTNEQFF; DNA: TGTGCCAGCAGTTCAACCAATGAGCAGTTCTTC
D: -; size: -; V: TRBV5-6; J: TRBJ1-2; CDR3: CASSLGTGRSGYTF; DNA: TGTGCCAGCAGCTTGGGCACAGGGCGATCTGGCTACACCTTC
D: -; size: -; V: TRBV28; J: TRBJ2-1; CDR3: CASRWSSYNEQFF; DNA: TGTGCCAGCCGCTGGAGCTCCTACAATGAGCAGTTCTTC
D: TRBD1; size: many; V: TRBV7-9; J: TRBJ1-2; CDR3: CASSLAGQGLFGYTF; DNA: TGTGCCAGCAGCTTAGCGGGACAGGGATTGTTCGGCTACACCTTC
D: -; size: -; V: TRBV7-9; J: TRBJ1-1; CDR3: CASSGRLNTEAFF; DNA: TGTGCCAGCAGCGGGCGACTGAACACTGAAGCTTTCTTT
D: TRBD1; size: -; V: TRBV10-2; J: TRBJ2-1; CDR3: CASSERTGDNEQFF; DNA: TGCGCCAGCAGTGAGAGGACAGGGGACAATGAGCAGTTCTTC
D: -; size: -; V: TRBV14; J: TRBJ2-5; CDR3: CASSQDPLGETQYF; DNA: TGTGCCAGCAGCCAGGACCCCCTCGGAGAGACCCAGTACTTC
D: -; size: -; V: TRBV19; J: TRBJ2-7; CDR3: CASSMGQGAYEQYF; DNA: TGTGCCAGTAGTATGGGGCAGGGTGCCTACGAGCAGTACTTC
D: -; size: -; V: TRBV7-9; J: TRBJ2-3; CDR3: CASSFDWGTDTQYF; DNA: TGTGCCAGCAGCTTCGACTGGGGCACAGATACGCAGTATTTT
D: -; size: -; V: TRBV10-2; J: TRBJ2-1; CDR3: CASSAQTLTAYNEQFF; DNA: TGCGCCAGCAGTGCCCAGACCCTTACAGCCTACAATGAGCAGTTCTTC
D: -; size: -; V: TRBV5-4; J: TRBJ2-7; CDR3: CASSLGTVHVDEQYF; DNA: TGTGCCAGCAGCTTGGGGACAGTTCATGTAGACGAGCAGTACTTC
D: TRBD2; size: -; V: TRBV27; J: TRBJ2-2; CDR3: CASIAGETGELFF; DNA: TGTGCCAGCATAGCGGGAGAAACCGGGGAGCTGTTTTTT
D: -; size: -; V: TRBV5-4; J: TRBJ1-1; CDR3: CASSHRGSNTEAFF; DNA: TGTGCCAGCAGCCACCGGGGCTCGAACACTGAAGCTTTCTTT
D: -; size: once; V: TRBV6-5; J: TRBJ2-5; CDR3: CASSYSSYSKETQYF; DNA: TGTGCCAGCAGTTACTCGTCCTACAGCAAAGAGACCCAGTACTTC
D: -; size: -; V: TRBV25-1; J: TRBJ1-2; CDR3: CASGPRGGYTF; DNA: TGTGCCAGCGGGCCCAGGGGAGGCTACACCTTC
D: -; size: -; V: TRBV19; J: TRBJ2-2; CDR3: CASSISEGSYTGELFF; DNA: TGTGCCAGTAGTATAAGCGAGGGTTCGTACACCGGGGAGCTGTTTTTT
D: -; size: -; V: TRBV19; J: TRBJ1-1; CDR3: CASTPSAANTEAFF; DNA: TGTGCCAGTACCCCGTCGGCAGCGAACACTGAAGCTTTCTTT
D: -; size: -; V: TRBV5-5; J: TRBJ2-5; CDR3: CASSLDTTTQETQYF; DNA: TGTGCCAGCAGCTTGGACACCACCACACAAGAGACCCAGTACTTC
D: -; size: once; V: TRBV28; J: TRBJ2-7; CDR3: CASTPGDPYEQYF; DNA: TGTGCCAGCACTCCTGGGGACCCATACGAGCAGTACTTC
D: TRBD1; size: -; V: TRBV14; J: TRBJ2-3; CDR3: CASSQPGQGSDTQYF; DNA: TGTGCCAGCAGCCAACCGGGACAGGGATCAGATACGCAGTATTTT
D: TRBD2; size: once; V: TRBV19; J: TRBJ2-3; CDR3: CASSIREAGDSTDTQYF; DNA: TGTGCCAGTAGTATACGGGAGGCGGGGGATAGCACAGATACGCAGTATTTT
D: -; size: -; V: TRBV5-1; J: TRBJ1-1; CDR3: CASSLGDTEAFF; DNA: TGCGCCAGCAGCTTGGGGGACACTGAAGCTTTCTTT
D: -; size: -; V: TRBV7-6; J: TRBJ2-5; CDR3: CASSLVGPGETQYF; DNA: TGTGCCAGCAGCTTAGTGGGGCCTGGGGAGACCCAGTACTTC